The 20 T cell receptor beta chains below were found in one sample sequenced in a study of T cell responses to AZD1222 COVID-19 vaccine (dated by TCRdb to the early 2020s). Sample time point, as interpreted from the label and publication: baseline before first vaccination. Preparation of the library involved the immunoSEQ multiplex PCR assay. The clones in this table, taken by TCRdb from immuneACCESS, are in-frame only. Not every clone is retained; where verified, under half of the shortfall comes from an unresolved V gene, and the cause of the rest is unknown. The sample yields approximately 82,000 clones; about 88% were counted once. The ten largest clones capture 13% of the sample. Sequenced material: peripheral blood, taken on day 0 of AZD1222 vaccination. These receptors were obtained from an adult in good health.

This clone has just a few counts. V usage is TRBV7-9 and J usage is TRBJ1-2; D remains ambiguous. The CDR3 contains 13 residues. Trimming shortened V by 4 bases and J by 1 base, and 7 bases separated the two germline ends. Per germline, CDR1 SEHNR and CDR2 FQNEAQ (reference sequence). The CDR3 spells CASSSGLNYGYTF. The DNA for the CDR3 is TGTGCCAGCAGCTCCGGACTTAACTATGGCTACACCTTC.

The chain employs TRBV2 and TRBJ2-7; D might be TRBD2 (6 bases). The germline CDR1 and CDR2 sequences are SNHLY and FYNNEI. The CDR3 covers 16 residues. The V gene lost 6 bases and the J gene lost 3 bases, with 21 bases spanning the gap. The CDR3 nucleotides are TGTGCCAGCAGCCAATCGAGGGACTTCTACTTCTACGAGCAGTACTTC. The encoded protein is CASSQSRDFYFYEQYF.

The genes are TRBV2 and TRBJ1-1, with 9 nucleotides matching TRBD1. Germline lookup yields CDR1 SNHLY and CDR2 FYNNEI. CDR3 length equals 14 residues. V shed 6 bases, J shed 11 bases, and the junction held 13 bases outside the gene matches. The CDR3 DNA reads TGTGCCAGCAGACAAACAGGGGGCGACGGCTGGGCTTTCTTT. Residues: CASRQTGGDGWAFF.

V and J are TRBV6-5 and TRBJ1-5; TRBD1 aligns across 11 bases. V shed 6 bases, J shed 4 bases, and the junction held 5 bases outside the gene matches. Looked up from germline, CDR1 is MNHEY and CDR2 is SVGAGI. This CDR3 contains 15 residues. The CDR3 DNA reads TGTGCCAGCAGAGGGACAGGGGGAGAAAATCAGCCCCAGCATTTT. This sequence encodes CASRGTGGENQPQHF.

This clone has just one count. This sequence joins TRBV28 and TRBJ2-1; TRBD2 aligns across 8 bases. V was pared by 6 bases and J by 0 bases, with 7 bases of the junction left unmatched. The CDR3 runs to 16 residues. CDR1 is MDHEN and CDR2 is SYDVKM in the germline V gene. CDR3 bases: TGTGCCAGCAGGAGCGGGGGCCTGAGCTCCTACAATGAGCAGTTCTTC. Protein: CASRSGGLSSYNEQFF.

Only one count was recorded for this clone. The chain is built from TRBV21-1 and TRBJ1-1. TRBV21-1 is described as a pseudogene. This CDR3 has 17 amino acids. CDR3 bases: TGTGCCAGCAACAAGAGAGACGGAGCTGGACCAAACACTGAAGCTTTCTTT. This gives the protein CASNKRDGAGPNTEAFF.

The CDR3 DNA reads TGTGCCACCAGCAGAGAGCAAAACACTGAAGCTTTCTTT. Translated: CATSREQNTEAFF. This sequence joins TRBV15 and TRBJ1-1; D gene unclear. Germline V gives CDR1 LNHNV, CDR2 YYDKDF (reference sequence). V shed 0 bases and J shed 2 bases, with 4 bases lying between them. The CDR3 runs to 13 residues.

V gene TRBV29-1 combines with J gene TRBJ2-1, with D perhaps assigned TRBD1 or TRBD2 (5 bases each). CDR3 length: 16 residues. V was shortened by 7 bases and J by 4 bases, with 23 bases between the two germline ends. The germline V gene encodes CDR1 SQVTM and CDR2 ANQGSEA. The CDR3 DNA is TGCAGCGCCGGGTGGCATGGGACGGAAAAATACAATGAGCAGTTCTTC. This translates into CSAGWHGTEKYNEQFF.

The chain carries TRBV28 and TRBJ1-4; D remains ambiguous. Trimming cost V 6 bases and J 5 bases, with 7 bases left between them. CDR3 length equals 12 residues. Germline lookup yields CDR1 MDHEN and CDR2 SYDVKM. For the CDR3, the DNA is TGTGCCAGCAGACAGTTAAATGAAAAACTGTTTTTT. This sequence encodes CASRQLNEKLFF. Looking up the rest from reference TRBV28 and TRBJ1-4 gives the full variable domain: DVKVTQSSRYLVKRTGEKVFLECVQDMDHENMFWYRQDPGLGLRLIYFSYDVKMKEKGDIPEGYSVSREKKERFSLILESASTNQTSMYLCASRQLNEKLFFGSGTQLSVL.

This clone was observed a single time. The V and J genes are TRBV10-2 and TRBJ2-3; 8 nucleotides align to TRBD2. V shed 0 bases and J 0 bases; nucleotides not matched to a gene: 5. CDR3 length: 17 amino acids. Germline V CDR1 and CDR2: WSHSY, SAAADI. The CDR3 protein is CASSESTGGASTDTQYF. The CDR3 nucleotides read TGCGCCAGCAGTGAGTCGACCGGGGGGGCCAGCACAGATACGCAGTATTTT.

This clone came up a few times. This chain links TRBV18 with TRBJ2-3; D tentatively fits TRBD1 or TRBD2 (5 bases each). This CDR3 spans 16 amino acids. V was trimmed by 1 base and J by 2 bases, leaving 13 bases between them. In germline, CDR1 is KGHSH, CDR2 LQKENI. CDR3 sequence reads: CASSPLGGTYTDTQYF. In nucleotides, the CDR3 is TGTGCCAGCTCACCACTTGGTGGGACGTACACAGATACGCAGTATTTT.

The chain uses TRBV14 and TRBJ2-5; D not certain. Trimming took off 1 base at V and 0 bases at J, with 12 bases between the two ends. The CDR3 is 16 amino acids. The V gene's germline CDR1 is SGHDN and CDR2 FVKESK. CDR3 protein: CASSQVDAPYQETQYF. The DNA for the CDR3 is TGTGCCAGCAGCCAAGTTGACGCCCCGTACCAAGAGACCCAGTACTTC.

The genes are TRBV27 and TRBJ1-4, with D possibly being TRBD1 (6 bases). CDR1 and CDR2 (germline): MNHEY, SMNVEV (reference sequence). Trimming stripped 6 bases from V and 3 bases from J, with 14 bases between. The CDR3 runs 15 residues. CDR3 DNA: TGTGCCAGCAGATATTCAGGGGTTTCTAATGAAAAACTGTTTTTT. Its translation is CASRYSGVSNEKLFF.

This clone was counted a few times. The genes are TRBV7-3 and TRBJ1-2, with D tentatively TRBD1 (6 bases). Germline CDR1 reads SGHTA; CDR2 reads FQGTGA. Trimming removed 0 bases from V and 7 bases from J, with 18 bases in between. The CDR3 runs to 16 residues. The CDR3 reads CASSLTPMTGRGGYTF. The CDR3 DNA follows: TGTGCCAGCAGCTTAACCCCTATGACAGGACGGGGTGGCTACACCTTC.

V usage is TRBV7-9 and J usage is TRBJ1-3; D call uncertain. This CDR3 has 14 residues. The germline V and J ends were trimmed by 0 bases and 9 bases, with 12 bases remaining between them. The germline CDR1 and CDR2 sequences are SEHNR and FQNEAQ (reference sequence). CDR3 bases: TGTGCCAGCAGCTTAGCCATTGCCGGAGGCACCATATATTTT. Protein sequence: CASSLAIAGGTIYF.

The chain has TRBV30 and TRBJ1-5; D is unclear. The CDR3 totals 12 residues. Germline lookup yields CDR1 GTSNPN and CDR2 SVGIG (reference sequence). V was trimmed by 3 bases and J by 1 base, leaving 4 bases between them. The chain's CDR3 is CAWRGSNQPQHF. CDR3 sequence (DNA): TGTGCCTGGAGGGGCAGCAATCAGCCCCAGCATTTT.

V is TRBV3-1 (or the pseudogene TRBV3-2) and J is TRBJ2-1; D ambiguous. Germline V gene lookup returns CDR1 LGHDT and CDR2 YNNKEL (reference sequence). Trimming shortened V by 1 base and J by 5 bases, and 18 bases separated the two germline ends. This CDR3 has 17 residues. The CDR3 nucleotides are TGTGCCAGCAGCCAAGGAATACCCGTTCGAGGCCACAATGAGCAGTTCTTC. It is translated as CASSQGIPVRGHNEQFF.

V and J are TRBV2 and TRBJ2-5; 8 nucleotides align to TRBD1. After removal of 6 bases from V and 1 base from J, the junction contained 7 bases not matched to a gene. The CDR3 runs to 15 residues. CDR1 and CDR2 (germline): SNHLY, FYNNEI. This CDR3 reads CASRGTGSPQETQYF. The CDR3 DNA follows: TGTGCCAGCAGGGGGACAGGTTCCCCCCAAGAGACCCAGTACTTC. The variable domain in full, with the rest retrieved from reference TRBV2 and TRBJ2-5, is EPEVTQTPSHQVTQMGQEVILRCVPISNHLYFYWYRQILGQKVEFLVSFYNNEISEKSEIFDDQFSVERPDGSNFTLKIRSTKLEDSAMYFCASRGTGSPQETQYFGPGTRLLVL.

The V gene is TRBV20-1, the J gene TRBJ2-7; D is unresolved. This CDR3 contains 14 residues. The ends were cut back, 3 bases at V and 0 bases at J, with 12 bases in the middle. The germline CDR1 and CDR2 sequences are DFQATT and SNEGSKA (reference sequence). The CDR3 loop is CSASVGRYSYEQYF. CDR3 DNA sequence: TGCAGTGCTAGTGTGGGCAGATACTCCTACGAGCAGTACTTC.

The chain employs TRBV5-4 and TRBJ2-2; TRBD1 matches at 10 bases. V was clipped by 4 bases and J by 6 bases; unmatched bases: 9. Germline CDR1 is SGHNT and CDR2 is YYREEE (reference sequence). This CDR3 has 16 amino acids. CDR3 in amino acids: CASSPLPGQGAGELFF. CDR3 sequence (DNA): TGTGCCAGCAGCCCCCTACCCGGACAGGGGGCCGGGGAGCTGTTTTTT.